This T cell receptor beta chain was captured by sequencing in a study of T-cell memory formation after mild COVID-19 (dated by TCRdb to the early 2020s). With regard to the full study: TCR sequence clusters from the two donors were found to be largely donor specific. In two donors, T-cell clones that expanded and contracted after mild COVID-19 were followed by sequencing TCRalpha and TCRbeta repertoires longitudinally. Two young, previously healthy adult volunteers, one female and one male, were included in the cohort.

Sequencing was performed on an Illumina NovaSeq 6000. TCRalpha and TCRbeta cDNA libraries were built by 5'RACE with constant-segment primers, adding sample barcodes and unique molecular identifiers. Trizol reagent was used to extract RNA from every sample. The libraries were amplified in two PCR steps, and the second step added a second sample barcode and Illumina TruSeq adapters. Libraries were sequenced on an Illumina NovaSeq with 2 x 150 bp paired-end reads. The study's own analysis went as follows. Reads were demultiplexed and collapsed into UMI-guided consensus sequences with migec v1.2.7. Using mixcr v2.1.11, the UMI consensuses were aligned to TRA and TRB V and J templates and assembled into clonotypes. A clonotype was counted as expanded or contracted only when both edgeR and NoisET called the clonotype significant, with the noise models trained on biological replicates. For edgeR calls, a false discovery rate-adjusted p below 0.01 and a log2 fold-change threshold of 1 were applied. As an exploratory analysis of dynamics, max-normalized trajectories of the 1000 most abundant clonotypes were examined with PCA combined with hierarchical clustering. The CD4 or CD8 phenotype of responding clones was assigned using the separately sequenced CD4+ and CD8+ repertoires. TCRdb passed the public sequencing reads through fastp at Q25 and MiXCR, retaining productive beta sequences. Identical CDR3 proteins give one entry, which carries the most common genes and DNA. The V and J calls come from TCRdb's annotation, not from the publication. The sample records under 450,000 distinct CDR3 sequences, about an eighth of which are singletons. The ten largest clonotypes hold around a fifth of the sample.

This clonotype was seen more than once but under ten times. Its antigen is unknown. Per-nucleotide qualities are absent, and no much larger clonotype sits a single base away. CDR1 and CDR2 (SEHNR, FQNEAQ) derive from the germline V gene (reference sequence). The CDR3, cysteine through phenylalanine, is 12 amino acids long. Only the CDR3 DNA stays, 36 bases, in frame from base 1. V sheds 4 bases and J sheds 5 bases, leaving 8 bases between their ends. Ficoll-Paque density gradient centrifugation was used to isolate PBMCs. The paper's findings and limits, for the study overall: Contracting CD4+ clones were found mainly in CM and EM memory subsets, while CD8+ clones were enriched in EMRA. From day 15 to 85, contracting clones showed balanced CD4/CD8 phenotypes, whereas a second wave of clones that expanded from day 15 to 37 leaned towards CD4+. The study included only a couple of mild cases, and larger cohorts that include severe cases with pre-infection samples were judged to be necessary. Some responding clones were detected in pre-infection memory, which suggested that pre-existing cross-reactive memory T cells had joined the SARS-CoV-2 response. The second-wave clones that peaked on day 37 were not confirmed to be SARS-CoV-2 specific.

The sequence derives from a man aged 18 to 29 who had mild COVID-19 (a few samples of this study predate the infection). The sample titles of this study are shuffled in the database, so cell type and time point are left out; the donor was told from shared clones. The receptor chain draws on TRBV7-9 and TRBJ1-2; no confident D gene assignment can be made. The sample was PBMCs or a T cell subset sorted from them (not recorded which). The nucleotides are TGTGCCAGCAGCTCCGAGCGGTATGGCTACACCTTC. The encoded protein is CASSSERYGYTF.